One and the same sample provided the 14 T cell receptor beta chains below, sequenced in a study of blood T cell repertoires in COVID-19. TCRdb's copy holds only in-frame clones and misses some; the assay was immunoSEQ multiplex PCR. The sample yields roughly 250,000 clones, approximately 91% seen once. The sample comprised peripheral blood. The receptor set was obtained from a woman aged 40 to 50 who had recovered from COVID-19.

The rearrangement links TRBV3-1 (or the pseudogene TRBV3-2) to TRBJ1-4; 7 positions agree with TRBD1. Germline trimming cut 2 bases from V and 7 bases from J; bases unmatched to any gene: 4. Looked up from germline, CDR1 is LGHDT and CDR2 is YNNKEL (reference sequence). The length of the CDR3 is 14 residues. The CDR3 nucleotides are TGTGCCAGCAGCCAACGAGGGGGCGGTGAAAAACTGTTTTTT. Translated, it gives CASSQRGGGEKLFF.

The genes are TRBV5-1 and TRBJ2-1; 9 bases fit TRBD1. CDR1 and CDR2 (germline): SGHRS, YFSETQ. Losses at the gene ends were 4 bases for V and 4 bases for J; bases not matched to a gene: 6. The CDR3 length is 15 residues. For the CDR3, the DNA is TGCGCCAGCAGCGGGGACAGGGATCATTACAATGAGCAGTTCTTC. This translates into CASSGDRDHYNEQFF.

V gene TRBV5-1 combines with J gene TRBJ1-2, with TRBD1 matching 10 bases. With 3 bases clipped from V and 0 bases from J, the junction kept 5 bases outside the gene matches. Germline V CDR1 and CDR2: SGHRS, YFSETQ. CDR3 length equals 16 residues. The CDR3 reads CASSYGQGEANYGYTF. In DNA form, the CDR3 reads TGCGCCAGCAGCTACGGACAGGGGGAAGCTAACTATGGCTACACCTTC.

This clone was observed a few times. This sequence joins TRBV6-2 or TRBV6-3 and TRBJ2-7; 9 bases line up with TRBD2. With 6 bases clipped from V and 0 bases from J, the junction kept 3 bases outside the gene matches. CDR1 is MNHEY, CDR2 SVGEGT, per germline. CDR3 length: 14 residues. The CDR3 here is CASSPSGISYEQYF. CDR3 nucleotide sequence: TGTGCCAGCAGCCCTAGCGGGATCTCCTACGAGCAGTACTTC.

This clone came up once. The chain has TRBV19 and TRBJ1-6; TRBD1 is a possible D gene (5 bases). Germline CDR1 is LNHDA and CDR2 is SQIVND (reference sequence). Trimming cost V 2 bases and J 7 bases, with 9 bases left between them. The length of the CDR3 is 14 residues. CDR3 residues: CASSITGGNSPLHF. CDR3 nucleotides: TGTGCCAGTAGTATAACCGGGGGAAATTCACCCCTCCACTTT.

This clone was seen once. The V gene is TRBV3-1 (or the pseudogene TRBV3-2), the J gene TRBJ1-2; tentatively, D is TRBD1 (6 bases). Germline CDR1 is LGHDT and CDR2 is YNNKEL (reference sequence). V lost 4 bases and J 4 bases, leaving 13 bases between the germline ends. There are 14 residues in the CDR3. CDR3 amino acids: CASSPRTDSYGYTF. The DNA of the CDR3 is TGTGCCAGCAGCCCTAGGACAGATTCCTATGGCTACACCTTC.

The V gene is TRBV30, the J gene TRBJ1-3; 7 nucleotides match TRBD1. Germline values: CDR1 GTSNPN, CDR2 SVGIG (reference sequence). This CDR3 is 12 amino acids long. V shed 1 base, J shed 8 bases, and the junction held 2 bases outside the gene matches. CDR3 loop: CAWSGQGDTIYF. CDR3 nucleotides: TGTGCCTGGAGTGGGCAGGGGGACACCATATATTTT.

The CDR3 DNA is TGTGCCAGCAGCCAATGGCCCGCGGGCGGCAATCAGCCCCAGCATTTT. Protein sequence: CASSQWPAGGNQPQHF. The chain couples TRBV3-1 (or the pseudogene TRBV3-2) to TRBJ1-5; D is unclear. Germline loops: CDR1 LGHDT, CDR2 YNNKEL (reference sequence). Trimming stripped 2 bases from V and 2 bases from J, with 13 bases between. The CDR3 contains 16 residues.

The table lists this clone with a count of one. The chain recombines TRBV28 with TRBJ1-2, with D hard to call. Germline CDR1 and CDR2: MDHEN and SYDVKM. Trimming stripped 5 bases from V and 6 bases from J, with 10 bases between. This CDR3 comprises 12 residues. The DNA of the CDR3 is TGTGCCAGCAGTCAAGCTAGAGATGGCTACACCTTC. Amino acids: CASSQARDGYTF.

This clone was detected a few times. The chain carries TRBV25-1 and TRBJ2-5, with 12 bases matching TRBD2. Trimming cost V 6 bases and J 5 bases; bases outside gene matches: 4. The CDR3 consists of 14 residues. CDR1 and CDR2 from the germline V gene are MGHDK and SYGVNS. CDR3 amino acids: CASSTSGGRETQYF. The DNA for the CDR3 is TGTGCCAGCAGCACTAGCGGGGGGCGGGAGACCCAGTACTTC.

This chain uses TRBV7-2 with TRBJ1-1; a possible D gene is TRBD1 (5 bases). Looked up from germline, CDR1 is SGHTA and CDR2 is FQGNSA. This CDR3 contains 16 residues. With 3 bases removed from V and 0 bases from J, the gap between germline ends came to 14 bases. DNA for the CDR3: TGTGCCAGCAGCTTGGGGGGGACTTTTCTGAACACTGAAGCTTTCTTT. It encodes CASSLGGTFLNTEAFF. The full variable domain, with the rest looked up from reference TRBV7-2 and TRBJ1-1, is GAGVSQSPSNKVTEKGKDVELRCDPISGHTALYWYRQSLGQGLEFLIYFQGNSAPDKSGLPSDRFSAERTGGSVSTLTIQRTQQEDSAVYLCASSLGGTFLNTEAFFGQGTRLTVV.

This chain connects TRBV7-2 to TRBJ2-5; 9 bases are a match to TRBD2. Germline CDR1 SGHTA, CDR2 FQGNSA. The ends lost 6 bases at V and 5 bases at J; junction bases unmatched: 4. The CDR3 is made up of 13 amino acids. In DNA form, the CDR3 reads TGTGCCAGCAGAGGACTAGCGAAGGAGACCCAGTACTTC. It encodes CASRGLAKETQYF. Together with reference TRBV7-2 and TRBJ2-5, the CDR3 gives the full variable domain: GAGVSQSPSNKVTEKGKDVELRCDPISGHTALYWYRQSLGQGLEFLIYFQGNSAPDKSGLPSDRFSAERTGGSVSTLTIQRTQQEDSAVYLCASRGLAKETQYFGPGTRLLVL.

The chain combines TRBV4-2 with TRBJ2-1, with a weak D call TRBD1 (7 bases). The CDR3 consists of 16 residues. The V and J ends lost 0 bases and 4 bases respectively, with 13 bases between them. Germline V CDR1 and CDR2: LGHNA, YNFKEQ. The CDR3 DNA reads TGTGCCAGCAGCCAAGAAGGAGGGGGCGTATACAATGAGCAGTTCTTC. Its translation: CASSQEGGGVYNEQFF.

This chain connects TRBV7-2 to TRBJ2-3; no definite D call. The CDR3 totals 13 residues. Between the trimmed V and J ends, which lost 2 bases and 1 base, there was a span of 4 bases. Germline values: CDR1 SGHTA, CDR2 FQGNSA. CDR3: CASSLTGTDTQYF. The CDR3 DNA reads TGTGCCAGCAGCTTAACTGGCACAGATACGCAGTATTTT.